These T cell receptor beta chains were read from a single sample in a study of blood T cells in healthy people across ages. TCRdb reprocessed the 5' RACE reads via MiXCR and lists one record per CDR3 protein. The table has 600,000 to 650,000 distinct CDR3 sequences, approximately 50% seen once. The sequencing input was blood. Source of these receptors: a man aged 55 to 70 in good health. Each CDR3 is given without its conserved first and last residue.

TRBV15	ATSRGPGNTIY
TRBV6-6	ASSYSGGAGETQY
TRBV7-9	ASIPHGAGELF
TRBV10-3	AAGTGGRDEQF
TRBV7-2	ASSLTGTGGLYEQY
TRBV15	ATSRDRGLSNQPQH
TRBV6-6	ASSSAGSEYEQF
TRBV28	ASSLSQGARGYT
TRBV28	ASYSAATGGDNQPQH
TRBV28	ASSFAGMGARNEQF
TRBV5-1	ASRETGGAKNIQY
TRBV5-1	ASSPDGVSYNEQY
TRBV6-1	ASSQQAFGQPQH
TRBV5-1	ASSLGGSTTNEKLF
TRBV20-1	SAATTGLAGYEQY
TRBV4-2	ASSQDDRGDEQF
TRBV6-5	ASTRGTSNYGYT
TRBV6-1	ATDRVQGSSYEQY
TRBV29-1	SGEGVVEAF
TRBV29-1	SVDGLADLSGEDTQY
TRBV11-2	ASSPGHGTNEKLF
TRBV20-1	SASGRAGTAETQY
TRBV9	ASSVGSSGGAETQY
TRBV6-1	ASWPGAGTEAF
TRBV27	ASRPTGPYGYT
TRBV18	ASSPAASRDTQY
TRBV29-1	SGAGDNYGYT
TRBV10-2	ASSEGARQPQH
TRBV20-1	SAEGRGGRNEQF
TRBV20-1	SARDGALGDYGYT
TRBV7-9	ASSHGQGREGYT
TRBV6-2/TRBV6-3	ASSDRGGVVFYEQY
TRBV5-1	ASSLGGGLTNEKLF
TRBV24-1	ATSAGDFGYT
TRBV12-3/TRBV12-4	ASSSEGEQF
TRBV3-1	ASSQDSQRGQY
TRBV9	ASSVAVTLNTEAF
TRBV5-1	ASSLSGDATQY
TRBV10-3	AISESLNGHT
TRBV20-1	SASLAGGTTDTQY
TRBV20-1	SARAGETGGYT
TRBV5-5	ASSLIPGQGRETQY
TRBV7-2	ASSLRGGAPDTQY
TRBV3-1	ASSRDRLGSPLH
TRBV24-1	ATRETGGGYT
TRBV28	ASSKSGNYNEQF
TRBV5-1	ASSALTGEVGGYT
TRBV27	ASSLIGTLNTGELF
TRBV28	ASSSPSQGSFYGYT
TRBV20-1	SARDSSGPPWGYT
TRBV7-9	ASSPPSGSPETQY
TRBV5-1	ASSLIQGAYGYT